These T cell receptor beta chains were read from a single sample in a study of beta chain features in type 1 diabetes. Assay used: immunoSEQ multiplex PCR; TCRdb lists only in-frame clones, some missing. This sample has roughly 240,000 clones, with 14% found just once. Sequenced material: naive CD4+ T cells from blood. The receptors here all came from a woman aged 40 to 50 in good health. The CDR3 runs from the conserved cysteine through the conserved F or W. Fields, in order: CDR3 protein, CDR3 DNA, J gene, clone size, V gene, D gene. The D gene is left open where the match is weak. Rows give clone size only sometimes, using once, few, many, or a class for an expanded clone.

CDR3: CASSRTGSYEQYF; DNA: TGTGCCAGCAGTAGGACAGGGTCCTACGAGCAGTACTTC; J: TRBJ2-7; size: NA; V: TRBV27; D: TRBD1
CDR3: CASGSAGAYEQYF; DNA: TGTGCCAGCGGGAGTGCCGGGGCCTACGAGCAGTACTTC; J: TRBJ2-7; size: few; V: TRBV18; D: NA
CDR3: CASSPMGARDEQYF; DNA: TGTGCCAGCTCACCGATGGGGGCGCGGGACGAGCAGTACTTC; J: TRBJ2-7; size: few; V: TRBV18; D: NA
CDR3: CASSGTGPLVETQYF; DNA: TGTGCCAGCAGTGGGACAGGCCCTTTGGTTGAGACCCAGTACTTC; J: TRBJ2-5; size: few; V: TRBV2; D: TRBD1
CDR3: CASSQSPRSSGGTDTQYF; DNA: TGCGCCAGCAGCCAGTCTCCGAGGAGTAGCGGGGGCACAGATACGCAGTATTTT; J: TRBJ2-3; size: NA; V: TRBV4-1; D: TRBD2
CDR3: CASSPTKGANEKLFF; DNA: TGTGCCAGCAGTCCCACTAAAGGAGCTAATGAAAAACTGTTTTTT; J: TRBJ1-4; size: few; V: TRBV25-1; D: NA
CDR3: CASSFPSTDTQYF; DNA: TGTGCCAGCAGCTTTCCCTCCACAGATACGCAGTATTTT; J: TRBJ2-3; size: NA; V: TRBV5-4; D: NA
CDR3: CASSLTTDNYGYTF; DNA: TGTGCCAGCAGCCTAACGACAGATAACTATGGCTACACCTTC; J: TRBJ1-2; size: few; V: TRBV5-4; D: NA
CDR3: CASSRGTGGKNTEAFF; DNA: TGTGCCAGCAGCAGAGGGACAGGCGGAAAGAACACTGAAGCTTTCTTT; J: TRBJ1-1; size: NA; V: TRBV13; D: TRBD1
CDR3: CASSLAYSLWNTEAFF; DNA: TGTGCCAGCAGCTTAGCATACAGCCTTTGGAACACTGAAGCTTTCTTT; J: TRBJ1-1; size: NA; V: TRBV7-2; D: NA
CDR3: CAISEGLGTDTQYF; DNA: TGTGCCATCAGTGAGGGCCTAGGCACAGATACGCAGTATTTT; J: TRBJ2-3; size: few; V: TRBV10-3; D: NA
CDR3: CASRRDRVSGANVLTF; DNA: TGTGCCAGCAGACGCGACAGGGTTTCTGGGGCCAACGTCCTGACTTTC; J: TRBJ2-6; size: few; V: TRBV7-8; D: TRBD1
CDR3: CASSVGGRGEQYF; DNA: TGTGCCAGCAGCGTAGGGGGGAGGGGAGAGCAGTACTTC; J: TRBJ2-7; size: few; V: TRBV9; D: TRBD2
CDR3: CASSLGGQALQETQYF; DNA: TGTGCCAGCAGCTTAGGAGGACAGGCCCTCCAAGAGACCCAGTACTTC; J: TRBJ2-5; size: NA; V: TRBV7-9; D: TRBD1
CDR3: CASSADPGGLAEAFF; DNA: TGTGCCAGCAGTGCAGACCCAGGGGGTTTGGCTGAAGCTTTCTTT; J: TRBJ1-1; size: few; V: TRBV25-1; D: TRBD1
CDR3: CASSWRGARTDTQYF; DNA: TGTGCCAGCAGCTGGCGCGGGGCTAGGACAGATACGCAGTATTTT; J: TRBJ2-3; size: few; V: TRBV5-4; D: NA
CDR3: CASSLAQGAAGPYNEQFF; DNA: TGCGCCAGCAGCTTGGCCCAGGGGGCGGCGGGGCCATACAATGAGCAGTTCTTC; J: TRBJ2-1; size: NA; V: TRBV5-1; D: TRBD1
CDR3: CASSLGLGGGEQYF; DNA: TGTGCCAGCAGCTTGGGCTTGGGAGGAGGTGAGCAGTACTTC; J: TRBJ2-5; size: NA; V: TRBV9; D: NA
CDR3: CASSHTDRDYKALTF; DNA: TGCGCCAGCAGCCATACTGACCGGGACTACAAGGCACTCACCTTC; J: TRBJ1-2; size: NA; V: TRBV4-1; D: NA
CDR3: CSVDPVGGPGDTQYF; DNA: TGCAGCGTTGATCCAGTGGGGGGGCCGGGGGATACGCAGTATTTT; J: TRBJ2-3; size: NA; V: TRBV29-1; D: NA
CDR3: CASSFTEGAEQYF; DNA: TGTGCCAGCAGCTTCACGGAAGGGGCCGAGCAGTACTTC; J: TRBJ2-7; size: few; V: TRBV14; D: NA
CDR3: CASKYPGQGVADTQYF; DNA: TGTGCCAGCAAATATCCGGGACAGGGGGTAGCAGATACGCAGTATTTT; J: TRBJ2-3; size: few; V: TRBV5-6; D: TRBD1
CDR3: CASSLAPGEAEAFF; DNA: TGTGCCAGCAGCTTAGCGCCGGGGGAGGCTGAAGCTTTCTTT; J: TRBJ1-1; size: few; V: TRBV7-9; D: NA
CDR3: CASSSATGTSQYF; DNA: TGTGCCAGCAGTTCCGCGACCGGGACTAGTCAGTATTTT; J: TRBJ2-3; size: NA; V: TRBV5-6; D: TRBD2
CDR3: CASSSTGFGEQYF; DNA: TGTGCCAGCAGCTCGACAGGGTTTGGCGAGCAGTACTTC; J: TRBJ2-7; size: many; V: TRBV14; D: TRBD1
CDR3: CASSWVGGSDEQYF; DNA: TGTGCCAGCAGCTGGGTCGGGGGTAGCGACGAGCAGTACTTC; J: TRBJ2-7; size: few; V: TRBV5-5; D: NA